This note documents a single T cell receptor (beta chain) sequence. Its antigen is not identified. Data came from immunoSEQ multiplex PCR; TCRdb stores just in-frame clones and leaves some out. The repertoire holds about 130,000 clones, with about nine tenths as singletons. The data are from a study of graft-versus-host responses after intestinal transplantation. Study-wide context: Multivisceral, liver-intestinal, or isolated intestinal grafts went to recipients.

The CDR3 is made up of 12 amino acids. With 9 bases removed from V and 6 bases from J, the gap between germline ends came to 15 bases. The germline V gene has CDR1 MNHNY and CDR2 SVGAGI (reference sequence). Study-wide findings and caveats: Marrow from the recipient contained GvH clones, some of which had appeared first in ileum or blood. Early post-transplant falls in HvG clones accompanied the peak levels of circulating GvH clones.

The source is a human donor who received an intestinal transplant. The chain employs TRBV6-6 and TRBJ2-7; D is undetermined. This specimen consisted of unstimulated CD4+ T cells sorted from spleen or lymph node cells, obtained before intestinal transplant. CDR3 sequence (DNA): TGTGCCAGTAACCCCTCGGGTAGCGAGCAGTACTTC. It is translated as CASNPSGSEQYF.